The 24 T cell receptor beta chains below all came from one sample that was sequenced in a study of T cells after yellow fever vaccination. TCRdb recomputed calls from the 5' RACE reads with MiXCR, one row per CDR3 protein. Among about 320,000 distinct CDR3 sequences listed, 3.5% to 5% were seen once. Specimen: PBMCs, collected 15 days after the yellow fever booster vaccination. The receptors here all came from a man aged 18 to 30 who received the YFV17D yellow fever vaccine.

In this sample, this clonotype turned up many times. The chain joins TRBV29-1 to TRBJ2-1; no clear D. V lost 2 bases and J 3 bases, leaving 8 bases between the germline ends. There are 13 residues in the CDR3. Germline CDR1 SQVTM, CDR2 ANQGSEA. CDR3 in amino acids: CSVERRYYNEQFF. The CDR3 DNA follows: TGCAGCGTTGAACGGCGGTACTACAATGAGCAGTTCTTC.

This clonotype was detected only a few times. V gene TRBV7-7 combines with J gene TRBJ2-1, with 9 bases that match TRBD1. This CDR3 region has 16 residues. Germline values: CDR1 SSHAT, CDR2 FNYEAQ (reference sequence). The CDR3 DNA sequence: TGTGCTATCGCCAGAAACGCGGGACAGGGTCACAATGAGCAGTTCTTC. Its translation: CAIARNAGQGHNEQFF. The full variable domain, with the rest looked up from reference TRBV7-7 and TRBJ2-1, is GAGVSQSPRYKVTKRGQDVTLRCDPISSHATLYWYQQALGQGPEFLTYFNYEAQPDKSGLPSDRFSAERPEGSISTLTIQRTEQRDSAMYRCAIARNAGQGHNEQFFGPGTRLTVL.

CDR3 protein: CASSEDSANTGELFF. CDR3 DNA: TGCGCCAGCAGCGAGGACAGCGCGAACACCGGGGAGCTGTTTTTT. The chain has TRBV5-1 and TRBJ2-2, with D possibly being TRBD1 (6 bases). The CDR3 is made up of 15 amino acids. Germline CDR1 SGHRS, CDR2 YFSETQ. Trimming left V 4 bases short and J 0 bases short, with 10 bases between.

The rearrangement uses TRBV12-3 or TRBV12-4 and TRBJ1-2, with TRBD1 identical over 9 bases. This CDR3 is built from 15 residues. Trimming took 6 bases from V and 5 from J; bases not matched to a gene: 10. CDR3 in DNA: TGTGCCAGCAGCCCGGGACAGGGTTTGGATTATGGCTACACCTTC. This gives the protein CASSPGQGLDYGYTF.

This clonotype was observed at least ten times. The CDR3 DNA follows: TGTGCCAGCAGCTTAGGGGGAATCGGAACCGGGGAGCTGTTTTTT. This encodes CASSLGGIGTGELFF. The J gene is TRBJ2-2, the V gene TRBV7-2; D gene ambiguous. Germline V gene lookup returns CDR1 SGHTA and CDR2 FQGNSA. Deletions cut 1 base from V and 5 bases from J, with 11 bases between. There are 15 residues in the CDR3.

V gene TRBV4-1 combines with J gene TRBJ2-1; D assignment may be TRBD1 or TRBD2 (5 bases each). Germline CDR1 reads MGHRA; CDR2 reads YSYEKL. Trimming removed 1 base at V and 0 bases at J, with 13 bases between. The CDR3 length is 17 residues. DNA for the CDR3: TGCGCCAGCAGCCAAGGGGCAGGGAGACGCTCCTACAATGAGCAGTTCTTC. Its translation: CASSQGAGRRSYNEQFF.

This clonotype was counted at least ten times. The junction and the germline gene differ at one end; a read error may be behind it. Here the CDR3 DNA reads TGTGCCAGCAGCTTGTTGGGGGGACAAGAGACCCAGTACTTC. Its translation: CASSLLGGQETQYF. The chain combines TRBV5-1 with TRBJ2-5, with TRBD2 as a possible D gene (6 bases). CDR3 length equals 14 residues. The germline V gene has CDR1 SGHRS and CDR2 YFSETQ.

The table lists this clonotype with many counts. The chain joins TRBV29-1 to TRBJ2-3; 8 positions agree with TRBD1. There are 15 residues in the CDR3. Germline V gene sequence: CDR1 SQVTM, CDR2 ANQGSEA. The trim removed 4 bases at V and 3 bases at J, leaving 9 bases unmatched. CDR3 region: CSVGKWQGATDTQYF. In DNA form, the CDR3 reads TGCAGCGTTGGAAAGTGGCAGGGGGCAACAGATACGCAGTATTTT.

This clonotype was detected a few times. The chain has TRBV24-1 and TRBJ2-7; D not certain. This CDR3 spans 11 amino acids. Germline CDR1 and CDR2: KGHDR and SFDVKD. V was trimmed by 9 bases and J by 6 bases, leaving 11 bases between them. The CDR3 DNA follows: TGTGCCACCTCCTGTGCTGGCGAGCAGTACGTC. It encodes CATSCAGEQYV.

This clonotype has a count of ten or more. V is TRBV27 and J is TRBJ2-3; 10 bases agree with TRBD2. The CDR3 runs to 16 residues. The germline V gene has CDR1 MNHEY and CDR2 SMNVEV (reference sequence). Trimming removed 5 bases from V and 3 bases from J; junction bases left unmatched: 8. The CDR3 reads CASSGERGGDTDTQYF. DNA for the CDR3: TGTGCCAGCAGTGGGGAGCGGGGGGGCGATACAGATACGCAGTATTTT.

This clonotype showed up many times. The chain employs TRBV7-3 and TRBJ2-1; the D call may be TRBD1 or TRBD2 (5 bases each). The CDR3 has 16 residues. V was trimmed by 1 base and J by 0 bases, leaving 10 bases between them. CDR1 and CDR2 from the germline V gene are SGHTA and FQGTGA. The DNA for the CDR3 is TGTGCCAGCAGCTTAAGGGGGACGAGCTCCTACAATGAGCAGTTCTTC. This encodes CASSLRGTSSYNEQFF. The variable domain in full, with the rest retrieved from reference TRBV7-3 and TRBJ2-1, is GAGVSQTPSNKVTEKGKYVELRCDPISGHTALYWYRQSLGQGPEFLIYFQGTGAADDSGLPNDRFFAVRPEGSVSTLKIQRTERGDSAVYLCASSLRGTSSYNEQFFGPGTRLTVL.

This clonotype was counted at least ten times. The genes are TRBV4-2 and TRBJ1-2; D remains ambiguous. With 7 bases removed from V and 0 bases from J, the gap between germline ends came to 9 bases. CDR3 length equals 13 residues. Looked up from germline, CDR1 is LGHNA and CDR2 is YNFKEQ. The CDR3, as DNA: TGTGCCAGCACCACCCCTTCTAACTATGGCTACACCTTC. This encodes CASTTPSNYGYTF.

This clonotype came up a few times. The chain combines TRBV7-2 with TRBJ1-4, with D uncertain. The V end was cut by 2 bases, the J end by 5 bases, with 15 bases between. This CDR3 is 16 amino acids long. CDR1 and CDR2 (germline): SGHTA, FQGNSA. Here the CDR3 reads CASSLSGQVRNEKLFF. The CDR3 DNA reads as TGTGCCAGCAGCTTATCCGGGCAGGTTCGAAATGAAAAACTGTTTTTT.

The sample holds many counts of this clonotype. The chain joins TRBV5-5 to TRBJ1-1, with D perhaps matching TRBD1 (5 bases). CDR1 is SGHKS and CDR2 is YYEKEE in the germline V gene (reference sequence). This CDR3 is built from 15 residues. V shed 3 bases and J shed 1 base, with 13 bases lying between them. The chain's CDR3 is CASSSPPQGNTEAFF. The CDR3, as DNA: TGTGCCAGCAGCTCCCCACCGCAGGGGAACACTGAAGCTTTCTTT. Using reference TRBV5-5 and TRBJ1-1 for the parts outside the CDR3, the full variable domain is DAGVTQSPTHLIKTRGQQVTLRCSPISGHKSVSWYQQVLGQGPQFIFQYYEKEERGRGNFPDRFSARQFPNYSSELNVNALLLGDSALYLCASSSPPQGNTEAFFGQGTRLTVV.

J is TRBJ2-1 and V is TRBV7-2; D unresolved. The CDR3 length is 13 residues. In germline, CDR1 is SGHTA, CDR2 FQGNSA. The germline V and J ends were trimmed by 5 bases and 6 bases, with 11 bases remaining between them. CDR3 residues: CASSQPSTNEQFF. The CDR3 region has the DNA TGTGCCAGCAGCCAACCTAGTACCAATGAGCAGTTCTTC.

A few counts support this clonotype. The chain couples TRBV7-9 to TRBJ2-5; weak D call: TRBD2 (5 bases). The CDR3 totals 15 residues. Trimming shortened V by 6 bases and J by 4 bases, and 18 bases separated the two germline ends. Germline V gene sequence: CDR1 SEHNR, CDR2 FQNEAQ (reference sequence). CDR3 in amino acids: CASSFSRGSGETQYF. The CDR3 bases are TGTGCCAGCAGTTTTAGCAGAGGGTCGGGAGAGACCCAGTACTTC. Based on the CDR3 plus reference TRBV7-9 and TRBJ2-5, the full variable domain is DTGVSQNPRHKITKRGQNVTFRCDPISEHNRLYWYRQTLGQGPEFLTYFQNEAQLEKSRLLSDRFSAERPKGSFSTLEIQRTEQGDSAMYLCASSFSRGSGETQYFGPGTRLLVL.

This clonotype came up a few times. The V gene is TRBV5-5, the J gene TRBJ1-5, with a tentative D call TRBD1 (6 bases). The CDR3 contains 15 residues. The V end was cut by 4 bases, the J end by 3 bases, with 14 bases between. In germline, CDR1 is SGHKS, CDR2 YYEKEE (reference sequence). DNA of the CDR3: TGTGCCAGCAGCCCAGAGGGGGGGCCCAATCAGCCCCAGCATTTT. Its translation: CASSPEGGPNQPQHF. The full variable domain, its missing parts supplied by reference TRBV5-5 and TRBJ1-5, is DAGVTQSPTHLIKTRGQQVTLRCSPISGHKSVSWYQQVLGQGPQFIFQYYEKEERGRGNFPDRFSARQFPNYSSELNVNALLLGDSALYLCASSPEGGPNQPQHFGDGTRLSIL.

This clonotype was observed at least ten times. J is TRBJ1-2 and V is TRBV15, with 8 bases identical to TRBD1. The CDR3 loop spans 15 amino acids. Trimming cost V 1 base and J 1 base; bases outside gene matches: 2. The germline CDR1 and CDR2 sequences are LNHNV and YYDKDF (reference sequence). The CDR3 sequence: CATSRGQGFNYGYTF. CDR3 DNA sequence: TGTGCCACCAGCAGAGGACAGGGGTTTAACTATGGCTACACCTTC.

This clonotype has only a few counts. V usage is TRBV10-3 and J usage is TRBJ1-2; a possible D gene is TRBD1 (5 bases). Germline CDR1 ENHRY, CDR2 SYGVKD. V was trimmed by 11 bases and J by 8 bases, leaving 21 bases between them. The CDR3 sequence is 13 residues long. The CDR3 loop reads CAAKGAGTVGYTF. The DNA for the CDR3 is TGTGCCGCCAAAGGGGCAGGGACCGTAGGCTACACCTTC.

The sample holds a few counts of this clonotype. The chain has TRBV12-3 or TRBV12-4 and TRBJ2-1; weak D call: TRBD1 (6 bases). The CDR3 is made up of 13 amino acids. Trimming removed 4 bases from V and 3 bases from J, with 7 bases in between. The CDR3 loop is CASSYRVYNEQFF. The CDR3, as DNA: TGTGCCAGCAGTTACAGGGTCTACAATGAGCAGTTCTTC.

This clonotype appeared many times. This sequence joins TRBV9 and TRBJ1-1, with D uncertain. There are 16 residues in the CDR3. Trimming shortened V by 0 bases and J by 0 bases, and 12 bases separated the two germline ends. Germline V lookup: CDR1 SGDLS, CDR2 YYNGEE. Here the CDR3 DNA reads TGTGCCAGCAGCGTAGACCCCTCCCTAATGAACACTGAAGCTTTCTTT. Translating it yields CASSVDPSLMNTEAFF.

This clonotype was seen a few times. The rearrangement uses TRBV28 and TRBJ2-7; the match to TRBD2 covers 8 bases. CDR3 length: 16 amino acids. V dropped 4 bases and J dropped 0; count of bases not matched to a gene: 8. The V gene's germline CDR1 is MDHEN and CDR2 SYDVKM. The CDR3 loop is CASSSPTSASSYEQYF. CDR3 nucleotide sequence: TGTGCCAGCAGTTCCCCGACTAGCGCGAGCTCCTACGAGCAGTACTTC. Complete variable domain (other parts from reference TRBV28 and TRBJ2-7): DVKVTQSSRYLVKRTGEKVFLECVQDMDHENMFWYRQDPGLGLRLIYFSYDVKMKEKGDIPEGYSVSREKKERFSLILESASTNQTSMYLCASSSPTSASSYEQYFGPGTRLTVT.

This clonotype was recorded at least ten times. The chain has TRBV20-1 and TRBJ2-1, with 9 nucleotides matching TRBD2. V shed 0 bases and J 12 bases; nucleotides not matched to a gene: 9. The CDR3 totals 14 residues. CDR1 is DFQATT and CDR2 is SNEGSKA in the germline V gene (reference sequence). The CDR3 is CSAREERGVVWQFF. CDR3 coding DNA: TGCAGTGCTAGAGAGGAGCGGGGGGTGGTGTGGCAGTTCTTC.

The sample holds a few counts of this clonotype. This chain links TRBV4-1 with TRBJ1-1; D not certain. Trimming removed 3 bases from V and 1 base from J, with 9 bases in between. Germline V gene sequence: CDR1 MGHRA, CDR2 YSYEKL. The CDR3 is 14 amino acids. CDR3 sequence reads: CASSHDGSNTEAFF. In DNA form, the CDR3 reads TGCGCCAGCAGCCACGACGGATCGAACACTGAAGCTTTCTTT.